The source of this T cell receptor (beta chain) is a study of early T cells in non-severe SARS-CoV-2 infection. Across the study: Chains from this unsorted whole-blood bulk RNA could not be paired. Study-wide findings and caveats: Anti-spike CD8 responses were favored by VDJdb matching, which missed private and CD4 specificities.

V was pared by 2 bases and J by 2 bases, with 0 bases of the junction left unmatched. CDR1 is SNHLY and CDR2 is FYNNEI in the germline V gene. There are 14 residues in the CDR3. This clonotype came up a few times. Its antigen is not identified. Each cDNA molecule carried a unique molecular identifier. One entry per CDR3 protein results from TCRdb running MiXCR on the 5' RACE reads. The table records 99,000 or so distinct CDR3 sequences, roughly 15% of them present only once. The J gene is TRBJ1-5, the V gene TRBV2, with 7 bases that match TRBD1. The sample comprised whole blood. The origin of this receptor is an adult who was a healthcare worker with PCR-confirmed SARS-CoV-2 infection or an uninfected control (not recorded which). The CDR3 is CASSEQGGNQPQHF. The DNA for the CDR3 is TGTGCCAGCAGTGAACAGGGGGGCAATCAGCCCCAGCATTTT.